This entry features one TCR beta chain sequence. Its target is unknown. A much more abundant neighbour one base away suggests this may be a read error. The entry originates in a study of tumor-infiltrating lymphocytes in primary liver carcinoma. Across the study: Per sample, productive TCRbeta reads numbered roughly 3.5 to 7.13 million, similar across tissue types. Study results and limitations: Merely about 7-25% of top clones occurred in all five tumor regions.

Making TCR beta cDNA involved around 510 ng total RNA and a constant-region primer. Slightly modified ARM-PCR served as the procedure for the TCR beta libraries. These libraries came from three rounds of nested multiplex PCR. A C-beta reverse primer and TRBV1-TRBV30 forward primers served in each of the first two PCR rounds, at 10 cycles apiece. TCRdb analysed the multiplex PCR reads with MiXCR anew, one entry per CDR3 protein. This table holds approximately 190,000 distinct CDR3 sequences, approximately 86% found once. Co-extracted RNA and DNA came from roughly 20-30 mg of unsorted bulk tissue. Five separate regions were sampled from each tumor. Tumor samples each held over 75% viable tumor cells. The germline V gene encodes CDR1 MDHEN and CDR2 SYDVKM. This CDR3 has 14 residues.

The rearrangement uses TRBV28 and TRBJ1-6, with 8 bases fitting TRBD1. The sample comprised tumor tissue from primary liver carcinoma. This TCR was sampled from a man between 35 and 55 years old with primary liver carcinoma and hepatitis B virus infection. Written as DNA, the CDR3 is TGTGTCAGCGCCGGGGACAGGCTTAATTCACCCCTCCACTTT. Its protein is CVSAGDRLNSPLHF. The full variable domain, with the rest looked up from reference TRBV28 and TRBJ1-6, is DVKVTQSSRYLVKRTGEKVFLECVQDMDHENMFWYRQDPGLGLRLIYFSYDVKMKEKGDIPEGYSVSREKKERFSLILESASTNQTSMYLCVSAGDRLNSPLHFGNGTRLTVT.